The next 21 T cell receptor beta chains were all read from a single sample in a study of blood T cell repertoires in COVID-19. TCRdb keeps only in-frame clones here, not all; method: immunoSEQ multiplex PCR. Of 150,000 to 200,000 clones listed, roughly 82% are singletons. Material: peripheral blood. The receptors originated from a woman aged 40-49 years with COVID-19, enrolled during active disease.

The chain has TRBV4-1 and TRBJ1-2, with TRBD1 matching over 7 bases. V dropped 4 bases and J dropped 4; count of bases not matched to a gene: 9. CDR3 length equals 15 residues. Germline V lookup: CDR1 MGHRA, CDR2 YSYEKL. CDR3 in DNA: TGCGCCAGCAGCCCTCAACAGACAGGGCCCTATGGCTACACCTTC. Protein: CASSPQQTGPYGYTF.

V and J are TRBV27 and TRBJ2-1; 12 bases map to TRBD2. The CDR3 sequence is 16 residues long. Unmatched junction bases numbered 10, after V lost 6 bases and J lost 7 bases. The germline V gene encodes CDR1 MNHEY and CDR2 SMNVEV (reference sequence). In DNA, the CDR3 is TGTGCCAGCAGCCCATCGGGACTAGCGGGTAAGAATGAGCAGTTCTTC. Protein product: CASSPSGLAGKNEQFF.

The rearrangement joins TRBV2 to TRBJ1-5; 9 positions match TRBD1. Trimming removed 2 bases from V and 4 bases from J; junction bases left unmatched: 3. The CDR3 loop spans 15 amino acids. Germline loops: CDR1 SNHLY, CDR2 FYNNEI. The CDR3 reads CASSEWTGENQPQHF. The CDR3 DNA follows: TGTGCCAGCAGTGAATGGACAGGGGAGAATCAGCCCCAGCATTTT.

The J gene is TRBJ2-7, the V gene TRBV5-5; 7 bases agree with TRBD1. With 4 bases clipped from V and 4 bases from J, the junction kept 11 bases outside the gene matches. From germline, CDR1 is SGHKS and CDR2 YYEKEE (reference sequence). This CDR3 region has 15 residues. CDR3 region: CASSGTRGNRYEQYF. CDR3 DNA: TGTGCCAGCAGCGGAACCAGGGGGAACAGATACGAGCAGTACTTC. Supplemented by reference TRBV5-5 and TRBJ2-7, the full variable domain reads DAGVTQSPTHLIKTRGQQVTLRCSPISGHKSVSWYQQVLGQGPQFIFQYYEKEERGRGNFPDRFSARQFPNYSSELNVNALLLGDSALYLCASSGTRGNRYEQYFGPGTRLTVT.

CDR3 sequence (DNA): TGTGCCAGCAGTGCGAATGGACAGCCGACCTACGAGCAGTACTTC. Translated, it gives CASSANGQPTYEQYF. V is TRBV2 and J is TRBJ2-7; D might be TRBD1 (6 bases). Trimming left V 4 bases short and J 2 bases short, with 15 bases between. CDR3 size: 15 residues. Germline assignment: CDR1 SNHLY and CDR2 FYNNEI.

The rearrangement uses TRBV19 and TRBJ2-1; D gene ambiguous. CDR1 LNHDA and CDR2 SQIVND come from the germline V gene (reference sequence). The V end was cut by 6 bases, the J end by 7 bases, with 10 bases between. This CDR3 has 12 amino acids. The CDR3 nucleotides are TGTGCCAGTAGCTTTGCTCGGAATGAGCAGTTCTTC. Its translation is CASSFARNEQFF.

This chain uses TRBV18 with TRBJ1-3; D is possibly TRBD1 (5 bases). Trimming took off 3 bases at V and 1 base at J, with 19 bases between the two ends. The CDR3 spans 18 residues. Per germline, CDR1 KGHSH and CDR2 LQKENI. CDR3 in DNA: TGTGCCAGCTCACCGACGATCCGGGACTTATCGTCTGGAAACACCATATATTTT. Translated: CASSPTIRDLSSGNTIYF. Full variable domain (rest looked up from reference TRBV18 and TRBJ1-3): NAGVMQNPRHLVRRRGQEARLRCSPMKGHSHVYWYRQLPEEGLKFMVYLQKENIIDESGMPKERFSAEFPKEGPSILRIQQVVRGDSAAYFCASSPTIRDLSSGNTIYFGEGSWLTVV.

The chain carries TRBV6-4 and TRBJ2-1, with 13 bases lining up with TRBD2. The ends lost 3 bases at V and 6 bases at J; junction bases unmatched: 2. Germline lookup yields CDR1 MRHNA and CDR2 SNTAGT. The CDR3 is 15 amino acids. CDR3 region: CASSELAGGPNEQFF. The CDR3 DNA reads TGTGCCAGCAGTGAACTAGCGGGGGGGCCCAATGAGCAGTTCTTC.

This sequence joins TRBV19 and TRBJ2-6; tentative D call: TRBD2 (6 bases). Trimming removed 6 bases at V and 2 bases at J, with 17 bases between. CDR1 is LNHDA, CDR2 SQIVND, per germline (reference sequence). This CDR3 region has 17 residues. The CDR3 nucleotides are TGTGCCAGTAGCCTAATTTCCTGGGGGGCTGGGGCCAACGTCCTGACTTTC. Its translation is CASSLISWGAGANVLTF.

This chain links TRBV6-5 with TRBJ2-3, with 9 nucleotides matching TRBD2. CDR3 length: 15 residues. V lost 7 bases and J lost 4; bases outside the gene matches: 9. Per germline, CDR1 MNHEY and CDR2 SVGAGI. The CDR3 loop is CASKLGSGGPDTQYF. CDR3 bases: TGTGCCAGCAAACTTGGGAGCGGGGGGCCAGATACGCAGTATTTT.

This clone was recorded a few times. The gene calls are TRBV5-1 and TRBJ2-7, with D perhaps matching TRBD1 (7 bases). Trimming removed 0 bases at V and 3 bases at J, with 10 bases between. CDR3 length: 14 amino acids. Germline CDR1 reads SGHRS; CDR2 reads YFSETQ. This chain's CDR3 is CASSLGQGLYEQYF. Here the CDR3 DNA reads TGCGCCAGCAGCTTGGGACAGGGACTCTACGAGCAGTACTTC.

The count of this clone is one. V gene TRBV18 combines with J gene TRBJ1-1; perhaps TRBD1 as D (6 bases). CDR1 KGHSH and CDR2 LQKENI come from the germline V gene. The CDR3 spans 15 residues. V lost 3 bases to trimming and J lost 5 bases, with 16 bases between them. Written as DNA, the CDR3 is TGTGCCAGCTCACCGGGGGGGGGCACGGGAACTGAAGCTTTCTTT. Encoded protein: CASSPGGGTGTEAFF.

The chain carries TRBV7-8 and TRBJ2-5; 7 positions match TRBD2. Germline assignment: CDR1 SGHVS and CDR2 FQNEAQ. The CDR3 is 16 residues long. Trimming took 5 bases from V and 2 from J; bases not matched to a gene: 11. In DNA form, the CDR3 reads TGTGCCAGCAGCCCAAGTGGGGGGAGGGAACAAGAGACCCAGTACTTC. This codes for CASSPSGGREQETQYF.

V and J are TRBV19 and TRBJ2-1, with 13 bases matching TRBD2. The ends lost 10 bases at V and 4 bases at J; junction bases unmatched: 10. The germline gives CDR1 LNHDA, CDR2 SQIVND (reference sequence). This CDR3 is 16 amino acids long. The CDR3 sequence: CATEAGLAGSYNEQFF. The CDR3 DNA sequence: TGTGCCACCGAGGCGGGACTAGCGGGATCATACAATGAGCAGTTCTTC.

This chain joins TRBV6-5 and TRBJ2-3, with D possibly TRBD2 on 5 matching bases. The V and J ends lost 7 bases and 0 bases respectively, with 14 bases between them. The germline CDR1 and CDR2 sequences are MNHEY and SVGAGI. The CDR3 extends over 15 amino acids. The CDR3 nucleotides are TGTGCCAGCACCGAGCGGCATTCTAGCACAGATACGCAGTATTTT. Translation gives CASTERHSSTDTQYF.

CDR3 sequence reads: CASRARGRGTDTQYF. CDR3 in DNA: TGTGCCAGCAGGGCGAGGGGGCGTGGGACAGATACGCAGTATTTT. The chain couples TRBV5-6 to TRBJ2-3, with 7 nucleotides matching TRBD1. Trimming cost V 5 bases and J 3 bases; bases outside gene matches: 9. The V gene's germline CDR1 is SGHDT and CDR2 YYEEEE. The CDR3 has 15 residues. Combining the CDR3 with reference TRBV5-6 and TRBJ2-3 gives the whole variable domain DAGVTQSPTHLIKTRGQQVTLRCSPKSGHDTVSWYQQALGQGPQFIFQYYEEEERQRGNFPDRFSGHQFPNYSSELNVNALLLGDSALYLCASRARGRGTDTQYFGPGTRLTVL.

This chain joins TRBV19 and TRBJ2-2; D uncertain. Germline lookup yields CDR1 LNHDA and CDR2 SQIVND (reference sequence). Trimming took 3 bases from V and 6 from J, leaving 11 bases between them. This CDR3 comprises 14 residues. CDR3 in amino acids: CASSISAQPGELFF. The CDR3 nucleotides read TGTGCCAGTAGTATCAGCGCTCAGCCCGGGGAGCTGTTTTTT.

This chain uses TRBV6-5 with TRBJ1-1; 10 positions agree with TRBD1. Germline CDR1 and CDR2: MNHEY and SVGAGI. The CDR3 spans 14 residues. The V gene end was trimmed by 6 bases and the J gene end by 1 base; junction bases not matched to a gene: 2. DNA of the CDR3: TGTGCCAGCAGGACAGGGGGCTCGAACACTGAAGCTTTCTTT. Amino acid sequence: CASRTGGSNTEAFF.

The rearrangement joins TRBV11-3 to TRBJ1-1; D is undetermined. V was trimmed by 1 base and J by 3 bases, leaving 12 bases between them. The CDR3 has 15 amino acids. The germline CDR1 and CDR2 sequences are SGHNT and YENEEA. CDR3 sequence (DNA): TGTGCCAGCAGCTTAGGGTCCGGGAGGGACACTGAAGCTTTCTTT. Protein product: CASSLGSGRDTEAFF.

The genes are TRBV19 and TRBJ2-4; TRBD1 is a possible D gene (6 bases). V lost 0 bases, J lost 0 bases, and 15 bases lay in between. This CDR3 is built from 18 residues. Germline V gene lookup returns CDR1 LNHDA and CDR2 SQIVND (reference sequence). The CDR3 spells CASSIDKVTGGAKNIQYF. Written as DNA, the CDR3 is TGTGCCAGTAGTATAGATAAGGTGACAGGAGGAGCCAAAAACATTCAGTACTTC.

This clone was seen more than once but under ten times. The chain is built from TRBV15 and TRBJ2-3; D possibly corresponds to TRBD1 (6 bases). Germline V gene sequence: CDR1 LNHNV, CDR2 YYDKDF (reference sequence). With 4 bases removed from V and 4 bases from J, the gap between germline ends came to 21 bases. This CDR3 contains 17 residues. The CDR3 coding sequence is TGTGCCACCAGCAAATCCGCTCCCGGGACAACAGCAGATACGCAGTATTTT. It is translated as CATSKSAPGTTADTQYF.